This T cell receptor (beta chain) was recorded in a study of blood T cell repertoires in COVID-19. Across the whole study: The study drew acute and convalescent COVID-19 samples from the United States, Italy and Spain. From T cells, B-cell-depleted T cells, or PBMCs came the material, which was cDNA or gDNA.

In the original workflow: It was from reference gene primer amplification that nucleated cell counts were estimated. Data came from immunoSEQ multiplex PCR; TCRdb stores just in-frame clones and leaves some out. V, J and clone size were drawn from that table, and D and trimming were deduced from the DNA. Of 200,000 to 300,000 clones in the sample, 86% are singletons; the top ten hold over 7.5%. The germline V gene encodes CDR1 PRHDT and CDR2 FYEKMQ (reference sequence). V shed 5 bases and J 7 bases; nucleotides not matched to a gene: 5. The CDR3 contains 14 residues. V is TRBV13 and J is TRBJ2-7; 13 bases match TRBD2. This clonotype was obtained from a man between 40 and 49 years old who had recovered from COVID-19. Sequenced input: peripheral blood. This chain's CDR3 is CASSGTSGNLEQYF. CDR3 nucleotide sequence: TGTGCCAGCAGCGGGACTAGCGGGAATCTTGAGCAGTACTTC. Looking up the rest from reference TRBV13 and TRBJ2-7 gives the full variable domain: AAGVIQSPRHLIKEKRETATLKCYPIPRHDTVYWYQQGPGQDPQFLISFYEKMQSDKGSIPDRFSAQQFSDYHSELNMSSLELGDSALYFCASSGTSGNLEQYFGPGTRLTVT.